A single sample is the source of the 21 T cell receptor beta chains below, sequenced in a study of Ad26.COV2.S vaccination and SARS-CoV-2 variants. Produced via immunoSEQ multiplex PCR; TCRdb's table is partial and in-frame only. The sample includes about 400,000 clones, approximately 90% of them seen just once. Documented treatment: 15 to 20 received Ad26.COV2.S at low or high dose, single or two shots; 5 received placebo; per-sample allocation not given. The investigators took samples on day 63 after the first vaccine or placebo injection. The specimen was peripheral blood, collected in a trial of Ad26.COV2.S vaccine versus placebo. These receptors were obtained from a person aged 18-60 years who received the Ad26.COV2.S COVID-19 vaccine or a placebo.

This clone has more than one count but fewer than ten. Additional DNA sequences in this sample encode the identical CDR3. The chain couples TRBV28 to TRBJ2-7; 8 bases align to TRBD1. The CDR3 sequence is 12 residues long. Trimming cost V 6 bases and J 2 bases; bases outside gene matches: 0. CDR1 MDHEN and CDR2 SYDVKM come from the germline V gene. DNA for the CDR3: TGTGCCAGCAGACAGGGGGCCTACGAGCAGTACTTC. Residues: CASRQGAYEQYF.

CDR3 residues: CASSFGVGTGELFF. Written as DNA, the CDR3 is TGTGCCAGCAGCTTTGGGGTCGGTACCGGGGAGCTGTTTTTT. The chain joins TRBV5-5 to TRBJ2-2; D call uncertain. This CDR3 has 14 residues. Trimming shortened V by 2 bases and J by 5 bases, and 10 bases separated the two germline ends. Germline assignment: CDR1 SGHKS and CDR2 YYEKEE (reference sequence).

The J gene is TRBJ1-6, the V gene TRBV4-3; 8 positions agree with TRBD1. V shed 2 bases, J shed 10 bases, and the junction held 7 bases outside the gene matches. This CDR3 is 15 amino acids long. Germline lookup yields CDR1 LGHNA and CDR2 YSLEER. CDR3 DNA: TGCGCCAGCAGCCAATTTCAGGGGGCTGGGTCACCCCTCCACTTT. It is translated as CASSQFQGAGSPLHF.

V gene TRBV30 combines with J gene TRBJ1-6; 7 positions match TRBD1. Germline trimming cut 1 base from V and 3 bases from J; bases unmatched to any gene: 3. CDR3 length: 15 amino acids. Germline CDR1 reads GTSNPN; CDR2 reads SVGIG (reference sequence). The CDR3 protein is CAWSDGQVYNSPLHF. CDR3 DNA sequence: TGTGCCTGGAGTGACGGACAGGTCTATAATTCACCCCTCCACTTT.

V gene TRBV29-1 combines with J gene TRBJ2-4; 7 nucleotides match TRBD1. Unmatched junction bases numbered 5, after V lost 0 bases and J lost 12 bases. In germline, CDR1 is SQVTM, CDR2 ANQGSEA. The CDR3 has 12 amino acids. The CDR3 nucleotides are TGCAGCGTTGAAGATCAGGGGGTTACTCAGTACTTC. As protein: CSVEDQGVTQYF.

This chain connects TRBV12-3 or TRBV12-4 to TRBJ1-1; D is unclear. The CDR3 contains 12 residues. V was trimmed by 6 bases and J by 7 bases, leaving 12 bases between them. The CDR3 DNA is TGTGCCAGCAGACCCGAGGACGGTGAAGCTTTCTTT. Its protein product is CASRPEDGEAFF.

This clone has only one observation. The CDR3 DNA is TGTGCCAGCAGTGAAGCACAGGTGATCCGAGGCTACACCTTC. As protein: CASSEAQVIRGYTF. This chain links TRBV6-1 with TRBJ1-2; maybe TRBD1 (5 bases). This CDR3 is 14 amino acids long. CDR1 and CDR2 from the germline V gene are MNHNS and SASEGT. V lost 0 bases and J 8 bases, leaving 13 bases between the germline ends.

This clone was recorded only once. The rearrangement joins TRBV7-2 to TRBJ2-7; D may be TRBD2 (7 bases). This CDR3 has 15 residues. The V gene's germline CDR1 is SGHTA and CDR2 FQGNSA. The ends were cut back, 6 bases at V and 1 base at J, with 16 bases in the middle. CDR3 protein: CASSSTGGPSYEQYF. The CDR3 region has the DNA TGTGCCAGCAGTTCGACCGGGGGGCCATCCTACGAGCAGTACTTC.

This clone is a singleton in its sample. The V call is TRBV7-9, the J call TRBJ2-3; D gene ambiguous. V was shortened by 7 bases and J by 0 bases, with 11 bases between the two germline ends. Germline loops: CDR1 SEHNR, CDR2 FQNEAQ (reference sequence). CDR3 size: 14 residues. CDR3 residues: CASIKTRSTDTQYF. CDR3 bases: TGTGCCAGCATCAAGACCCGAAGCACAGATACGCAGTATTTT.

The genes are TRBV6-5 and TRBJ2-3; 8 nucleotides align to TRBD2. Germline V gene lookup returns CDR1 MNHEY and CDR2 SVGAGI. The V segment lost 2 bases and the J segment 6 bases; nucleotides outside the gene matches: 7. The CDR3 totals 15 residues. The CDR3 is CASSYTSGHGDTQYF. The CDR3 bases are TGTGCCAGCAGTTACACTAGCGGACACGGGGATACGCAGTATTTT.

The chain uses TRBV19 and TRBJ1-5; TRBD1 matches at 9 bases. V was pared by 7 bases and J by 2 bases, with 12 bases of the junction left unmatched. CDR1 is LNHDA and CDR2 is SQIVND in the germline V gene (reference sequence). This CDR3 is 17 amino acids long. In nucleotides, the CDR3 is TGTGCCAGTATACCGACAGGGGGACCCCTACGCAATCAGCCCCAGCATTTT. Protein product: CASIPTGGPLRNQPQHF.

This clone was counted only a few times. The chain joins TRBV11-2 to TRBJ2-7, with D perhaps matching TRBD1 (5 bases). The CDR3 contains 15 residues. Trimming took 0 bases from V and 2 from J, leaving 11 bases between them. Per germline, CDR1 SGHAT and CDR2 FQNNGV. CDR3 DNA: TGTGCCAGCAGCTTAGATTGGGGCAGAGCCTACGAGCAGTACTTC. Its translation is CASSLDWGRAYEQYF.

The chain is built from TRBV2 and TRBJ2-6, with TRBD1 identical over 9 bases. The length of the CDR3 is 18 residues. Germline assignment: CDR1 SNHLY and CDR2 FYNNEI. Losses at the gene ends were 3 bases for V and 0 bases for J; bases not matched to a gene: 6. CDR3 nucleotide sequence: TGTGCCAGCAGTGACCCGGGACAGGGAAGCTCTGGGGCCAACGTCCTGACTTTC. Its protein product is CASSDPGQGSSGANVLTF.

The chain's CDR3 is CASSLNGQDGYTF. The CDR3 nucleotides are TGTGCCAGCAGTTTAAATGGCCAGGACGGCTACACCTTC. The chain uses TRBV28 and TRBJ1-2; the D is unclear. Germline V gene lookup returns CDR1 MDHEN and CDR2 SYDVKM. The germline V and J ends were trimmed by 2 bases and 8 bases, with 12 bases remaining between them. The CDR3 contains 13 residues.

V usage is TRBV11-3 and J usage is TRBJ2-3; 11 nucleotides agree with TRBD2. With V trimmed by 5 bases and J by 5 bases, 9 bases remained unmatched. Germline loops: CDR1 SGHNT, CDR2 YENEEA. The CDR3 is made up of 16 amino acids. CDR3 loop: CASSLRSGRAVDTQYF. The CDR3 coding sequence is TGTGCCAGCAGCCTACGTAGCGGGAGGGCCGTAGATACGCAGTATTTT.

V and J are TRBV19 and TRBJ2-5; weak D call: TRBD2 (5 bases). Looked up from germline, CDR1 is LNHDA and CDR2 is SQIVND (reference sequence). Trimming took 7 bases from V and 2 from J, leaving 17 bases between them. The CDR3 runs 15 residues. CDR3 amino acids: CASTQVGGLQETQYF. The CDR3 DNA follows: TGTGCCAGTACCCAGGTTGGAGGTTTGCAAGAGACCCAGTACTTC.

The chain recombines TRBV5-1 with TRBJ2-3; TRBD1 or TRBD2 may be the D gene (6 bases each). The V gene lost 4 bases and the J gene lost 2 bases, with 17 bases spanning the gap. This CDR3 is 16 amino acids long. Germline values: CDR1 SGHRS, CDR2 YFSETQ. The CDR3 sequence: CASSPEGGTPTDTQYF. The CDR3 nucleotides are TGCGCCAGCAGCCCCGAGGGCGGGACACCCACAGATACGCAGTATTTT. The full variable domain, with the rest looked up from reference TRBV5-1 and TRBJ2-3, is KAGVTQTPRYLIKTRGQQVTLSCSPISGHRSVSWYQQTPGQGLQFLFEYFSETQRNKGNFPGRFSGRQFSNSRSEMNVSTLELGDSALYLCASSPEGGTPTDTQYFGPGTRLTVL.

The chain employs TRBV3-1 (or the pseudogene TRBV3-2) and TRBJ2-6, with D unresolved. The germline gives CDR1 LGHDT, CDR2 YNNKEL (reference sequence). This CDR3 has 18 residues. Trimming stripped 3 bases from V and 0 bases from J, with 15 bases between. DNA of the CDR3: TGTGCCAGCAGCCAGATGCCGGGCCTTGCCTCTGGGGCCAACGTCCTGACTTTC. Translating it yields CASSQMPGLASGANVLTF.

This clone has a handful of counts. The rearrangement links TRBV6-4 to TRBJ2-2; TRBD2 aligns across 8 bases. The V and J ends lost 2 bases and 7 bases, in that order; junction bases with no gene match: 6. This CDR3 spans 15 amino acids. The germline gives CDR1 MRHNA, CDR2 SNTAGT. CDR3 protein: CASSDSGSGSGELFF. CDR3 sequence (DNA): TGTGCCAGCAGTGACAGCGGGAGCGGGAGCGGGGAGCTGTTTTTT.

V is TRBV5-5 and J is TRBJ2-1; D is unclear. V was shortened by 1 base and J by 1 base, with 9 bases between the two germline ends. The germline V gene has CDR1 SGHKS and CDR2 YYEKEE (reference sequence). The CDR3 has 15 amino acids. The CDR3 spells CASSLYQVSYNEQFF. Written as DNA, the CDR3 is TGTGCCAGCAGCTTGTACCAGGTGTCCTACAATGAGCAGTTCTTC.

J is TRBJ2-5 and V is TRBV18; D unresolved. The germline gives CDR1 KGHSH, CDR2 LQKENI. The V and J ends lost 5 bases and 1 base respectively, with 5 bases between them. The CDR3 extends over 12 amino acids. The CDR3 coding sequence is TGTGCCAGCTCAGACATCCAAGAGACCCAGTACTTC. Protein sequence: CASSDIQETQYF.